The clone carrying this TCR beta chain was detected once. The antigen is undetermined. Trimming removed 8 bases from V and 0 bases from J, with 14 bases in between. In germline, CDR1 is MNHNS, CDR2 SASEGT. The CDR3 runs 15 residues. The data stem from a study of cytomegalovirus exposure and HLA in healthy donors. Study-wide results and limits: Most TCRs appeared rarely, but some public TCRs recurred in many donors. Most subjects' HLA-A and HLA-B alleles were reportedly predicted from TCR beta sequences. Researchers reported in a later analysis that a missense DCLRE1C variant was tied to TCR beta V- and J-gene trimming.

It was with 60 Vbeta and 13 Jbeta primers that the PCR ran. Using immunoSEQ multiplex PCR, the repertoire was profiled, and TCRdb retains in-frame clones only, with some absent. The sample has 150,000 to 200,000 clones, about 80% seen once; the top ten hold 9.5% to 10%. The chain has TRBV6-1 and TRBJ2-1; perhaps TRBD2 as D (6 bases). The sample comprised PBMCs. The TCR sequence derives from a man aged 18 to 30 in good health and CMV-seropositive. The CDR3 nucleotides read TGTGCCAGCGGCAGTAGCGGTAGCTCCTACAATGAGCAGTTCTTC. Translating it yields CASGSSGSSYNEQFF.